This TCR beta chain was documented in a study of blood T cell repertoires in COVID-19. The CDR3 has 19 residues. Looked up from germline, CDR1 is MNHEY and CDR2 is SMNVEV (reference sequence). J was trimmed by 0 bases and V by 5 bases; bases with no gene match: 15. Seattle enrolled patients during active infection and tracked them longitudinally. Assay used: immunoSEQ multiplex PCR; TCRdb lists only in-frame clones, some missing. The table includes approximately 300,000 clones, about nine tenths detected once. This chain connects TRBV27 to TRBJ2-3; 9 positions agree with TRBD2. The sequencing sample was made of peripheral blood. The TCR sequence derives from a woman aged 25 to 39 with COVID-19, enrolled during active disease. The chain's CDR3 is CASSPSGLAFRPSTDTQYF. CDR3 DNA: TGTGCCAGCAGTCCCTCGGGACTAGCATTCAGACCTAGCACAGATACGCAGTATTTT.